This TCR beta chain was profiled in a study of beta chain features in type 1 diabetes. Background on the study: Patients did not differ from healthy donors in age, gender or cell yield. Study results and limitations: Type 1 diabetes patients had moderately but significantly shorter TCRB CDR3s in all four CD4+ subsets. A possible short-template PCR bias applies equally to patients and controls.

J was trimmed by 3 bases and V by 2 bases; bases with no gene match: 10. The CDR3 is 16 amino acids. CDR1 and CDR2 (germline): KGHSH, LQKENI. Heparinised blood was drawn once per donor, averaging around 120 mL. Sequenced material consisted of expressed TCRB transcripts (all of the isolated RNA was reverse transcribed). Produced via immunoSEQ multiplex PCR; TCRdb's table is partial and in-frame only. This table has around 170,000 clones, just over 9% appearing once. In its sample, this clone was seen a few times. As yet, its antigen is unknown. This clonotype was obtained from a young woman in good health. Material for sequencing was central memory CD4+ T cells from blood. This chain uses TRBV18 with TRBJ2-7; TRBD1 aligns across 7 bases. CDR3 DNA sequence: TGTGCCAGCTCACCATCTACCACCCGGGACAGCTACGAGCAGTACTTC. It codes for CASSPSTTRDSYEQYF.